Presented here are 14 T cell receptor beta chains from one specimen sequenced in a study of regulatory T cells in long-lasting Graves disease. Described time point: newly diagnosed GD, antithyroid drugs for less than 3 months. Preparation of the TCR library used RNA extracted from PBMCs. iRepertoire HTBI primers and Arm-PCR of CDR3 regions built TCR beta libraries. TCRdb fed the multiplex PCR reads into MiXCR, producing one record per CDR3 protein. The sample holds around 450,000 distinct CDR3 sequences, roughly 15% seen once. This same sample was also taken into another study, of T cells in Graves' hyperthyroidism and ophthalmopathy.

The sample consisted of peripheral blood mononuclear cells (PBMCs), taken at new diagnosis, from a patient treated with antithyroid drugs. The receptors here all came from a woman aged 35 to 49 with Graves disease.

The V call is TRBV20-1, the J call TRBJ2-6, with TRBD1 matching over 8 bases. The CDR3 length is 15 residues. Trimming took 3 bases from V and 4 from J; bases not matched to a gene: 5. Germline lookup yields CDR1 DFQATT and CDR2 SNEGSKA (reference sequence). CDR3 loop: CSARPRGRGANVLTF. The DNA of the CDR3 is TGCAGTGCTAGGCCCAGGGGGCGAGGGGCCAACGTCCTGACTTTC.

This clonotype was detected ten times or more. The chain couples TRBV11-2 to TRBJ2-1; no definite D call. The CDR3 spans 14 residues. The ends were cut back, 7 bases at V and 6 bases at J, with 16 bases in the middle. In germline, CDR1 is SGHAT, CDR2 FQNNGV. In DNA, the CDR3 is TGTGCCAGCATGCTTGGCGCCGATCCCAATGAGCAGTTCTTC. Encoded protein: CASMLGADPNEQFF.

This clonotype was detected ten times or more. The chain carries TRBV15 and TRBJ2-3; 8 bases fit TRBD2. This CDR3 comprises 17 residues. Trimming at V came to 3 bases and at J to 0 bases, leaving 8 bases not matched to a gene. CDR1 is LNHNV, CDR2 YYDKDF, per germline (reference sequence). CDR3 in DNA: TGTGCCACCAGCAGCTCCCGAGCGGGAGCTAGCACAGATACGCAGTATTTT. Its protein product is CATSSSRAGASTDTQYF.

This clonotype was seen many times. This chain uses TRBV5-1 with TRBJ1-1; D not resolved. CDR1 and CDR2 (germline): SGHRS, YFSETQ. The V end was cut by 2 bases, the J end by 4 bases, with 12 bases between. This CDR3 is 14 amino acids long. CDR3 coding DNA: TGCGCCAGCAGCTTTGGGGATCTGACCACTGAAGCTTTCTTT. It translates to CASSFGDLTTEAFF.

This clonotype appeared many times. The chain carries TRBV2 and TRBJ1-2; 8 positions match TRBD1. The CDR3 runs to 13 residues. The V gene end was trimmed by 7 bases and the J gene end by 4 bases; junction bases not matched to a gene: 5. Germline V gives CDR1 SNHLY, CDR2 FYNNEI. The CDR3 reads CASKNRGVYGYTF. For the CDR3, the DNA is TGTGCCAGCAAGAACAGGGGGGTCTATGGCTACACCTTC.

This clonotype was found many times. The chain links TRBV30 to TRBJ2-1, with D possibly called TRBD1 or TRBD2 (5 bases each). The germline V gene encodes CDR1 GTSNPN and CDR2 SVGIG (reference sequence). With 1 base removed from V and 5 bases from J, the gap between germline ends came to 15 bases. This CDR3 comprises 15 residues. The CDR3 reads CAWSDGASRNNEQFF. CDR3 nucleotides: TGTGCCTGGAGTGACGGGGCTAGTAGGAACAATGAGCAGTTCTTC.

This clonotype was recorded at least ten times. This chain links TRBV10-2 with TRBJ2-1; 11 bases map to TRBD2. CDR1 is WSHSY and CDR2 is SAAADI in the germline V gene. J was trimmed by 5 bases and V by 4 bases; bases with no gene match: 4. The CDR3 is made up of 15 amino acids. The CDR3 loop is CASSGGLADDNEQFF. The CDR3 nucleotides read TGCGCCAGCAGTGGGGGACTAGCGGATGACAATGAGCAGTTCTTC.

The chain has TRBV30 and TRBJ2-1; 10 positions match TRBD1. Germline lookup yields CDR1 GTSNPN and CDR2 SVGIG (reference sequence). The CDR3 has 15 residues. V lost 2 bases to trimming and J lost 3 bases; unmatched junction nucleotides: 4. In DNA form, the CDR3 reads TGTGCCTGGAGTCCGGACAGGGGGGGCTACAATGAGCAGTTCTTC. Translated, it gives CAWSPDRGGYNEQFF.

The gene calls are TRBV9 and TRBJ2-1, with 13 bases fitting TRBD2. The length of the CDR3 is 17 residues. Trimming cost V 3 bases and J 1 base; bases outside gene matches: 4. Germline CDR1 and CDR2: SGDLS and YYNGEE. CDR3 loop: CASSGWTSGSSYNEQFF. DNA of the CDR3: TGTGCCAGCAGCGGGTGGACTAGCGGGAGTTCCTACAATGAGCAGTTCTTC.

In this sample, this clonotype turned up many times. V and J are TRBV4-1 and TRBJ2-7; 10 nucleotides align to TRBD1. Trimming removed 8 bases from V and 5 bases from J; junction bases left unmatched: 6. The CDR3 is made up of 13 amino acids. Germline V CDR1 and CDR2: MGHRA, YSYEKL. This CDR3 is CASGGQGTDEQYF. CDR3 DNA sequence: TGCGCCAGCGGGGGACAGGGGACCGACGAGCAGTACTTC.

The chain links TRBV12-3 or TRBV12-4 to TRBJ2-1; the D is unclear. V lost 6 bases, J lost 4 bases, and 16 bases lay in between. The CDR3 extends over 15 amino acids. This chain's CDR3 is CASRARLGVYNEQFF. For the CDR3, the DNA is TGTGCCAGCAGGGCCAGGCTTGGGGTATACAATGAGCAGTTCTTC.

CDR3 bases: TGCGCCAGCACCAGGGACAGGGGGAAATTTGATTCACCCCTCCACTTT. Its protein is CASTRDRGKFDSPLHF. V is TRBV10-1 and J is TRBJ1-6; TRBD1 agrees at 11 bases. The germline V gene has CDR1 WNHNN and CDR2 SYGVQD (reference sequence). J gave up 8 bases and V 7 bases, and 10 bases lay outside the gene matches. The CDR3 is 16 amino acids.

This clonotype has at least ten counts. V gene TRBV11-3 combines with J gene TRBJ2-1; D may match TRBD1 or TRBD2 (5 bases each). CDR1 is SGHNT and CDR2 is YENEEA in the germline V gene. V was pared by 3 bases and J by 8 bases, with 8 bases between. The CDR3 is made up of 12 amino acids. CDR3 protein: CASSFQGDEQFF. CDR3 in DNA: TGTGCCAGCAGCTTTCAGGGAGATGAGCAGTTCTTC.

The table lists this clonotype with a count of one. The CDR3 DNA reads as TGTGCCAGCAGCGCTGGCGACCGATCCTACGAGCAGTACTTC. It specifies CASSAGDRSYEQYF. The chain combines TRBV11-2 with TRBJ2-7; the D is unclear. Germline CDR1 is SGHAT and CDR2 is FQNNGV. V gave up 5 bases and J gave up 1 base, with 12 bases separating them. The CDR3 runs to 14 residues.